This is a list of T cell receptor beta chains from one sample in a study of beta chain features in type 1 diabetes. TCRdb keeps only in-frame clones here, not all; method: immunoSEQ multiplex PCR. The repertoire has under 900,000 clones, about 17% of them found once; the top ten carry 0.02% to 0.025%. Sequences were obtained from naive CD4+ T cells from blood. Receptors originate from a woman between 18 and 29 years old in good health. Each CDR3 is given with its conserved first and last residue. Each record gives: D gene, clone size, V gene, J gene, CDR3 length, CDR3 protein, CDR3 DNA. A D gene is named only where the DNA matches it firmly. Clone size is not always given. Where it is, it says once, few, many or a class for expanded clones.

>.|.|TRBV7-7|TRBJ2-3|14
CASSLGQGTDTQYF
TGTGCTAGCAGCTTGGGTCAGGGCACAGATACGCAGTATTTT
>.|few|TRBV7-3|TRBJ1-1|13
CASSSRDRTEAFF
TGTGCCAGCAGCTCCAGGGATCGGACTGAAGCTTTCTTT
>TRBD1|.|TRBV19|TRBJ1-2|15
CASSILDRDAGGYTF
TGTGCCAGTAGTATTCTGGACAGGGACGCCGGAGGCTACACCTTC
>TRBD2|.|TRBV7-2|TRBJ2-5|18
CASSQAALASGNQETQYF
TGTGCCAGCAGCCAAGCGGCATTGGCTAGCGGGAATCAAGAGACCCAGTACTTC
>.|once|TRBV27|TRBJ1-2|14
CASSLLRRGYGYTF
TGTGCCAGCAGTTTACTACGTCGAGGGTATGGCTACACCTTC
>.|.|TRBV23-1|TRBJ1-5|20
CASSQPKSERKTVLGQPQHF
TGCGCCAGCAGTCAACCTAAGTCAGAACGAAAGACAGTCCTTGGGCAGCCCCAGCATTTT
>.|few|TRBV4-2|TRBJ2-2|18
CASSHVVGGGRYTGELFF
TGTGCCAGCAGCCACGTAGTCGGTGGTGGGAGATACACCGGGGAGCTGTTTTTT
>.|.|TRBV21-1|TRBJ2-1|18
CASSKERSPRQGGNEQFF
TGTGCCAGCAGCAAAGAACGAAGCCCCCGACAGGGAGGCAATGAGCAGTTCTTC
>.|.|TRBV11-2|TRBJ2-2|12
CASSFSAGELFF
TGTGCCAGCAGCTTCAGCGCCGGGGAGCTGTTTTTT
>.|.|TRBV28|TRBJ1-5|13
CASSLFADQPQHF
TGTGCCAGCAGTTTATTCGCAGATCAGCCCCAGCATTTT
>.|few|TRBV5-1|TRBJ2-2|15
CASSLGASESGELFF
TGCGCCAGCAGCTTGGGAGCTAGCGAAAGCGGGGAGCTGTTTTTT
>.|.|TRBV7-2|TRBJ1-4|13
CASSLYGTEKLFF
TGTGCCAGCAGCTTATATGGGACTGAAAAACTGTTTTTT
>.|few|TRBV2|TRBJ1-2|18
CASSDERRGNKANYGYTF
TGTGCCAGCAGCGACGAACGCCGGGGGAACAAAGCTAACTATGGCTACACCTTC
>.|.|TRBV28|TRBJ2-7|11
CASKTSGGQYF
TGTGCCAGCAAGACATCCGGGGGGCAGTACTTC
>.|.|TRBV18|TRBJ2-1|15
CASSPGTGGYNEQFF
TGTGCCAGCTCACCCGGGACGGGCGGCTACAATGAGCAGTTCTTC
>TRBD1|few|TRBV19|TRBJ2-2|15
CASSTDRAYTGELFF
TGTGCCAGTAGTACAGACAGGGCATACACCGGGGAGCTGTTTTTT